These 28 T cell receptor beta chains were all obtained from the same sample, sequenced in a study of T cell changes during pregnancy in multiple sclerosis. The data were produced by immunoSEQ multiplex PCR, yet TCRdb's version contains in-frame clones alone and is incomplete. The sample holds roughly 89,000 clones, approximately 92% seen once. The material sequenced was peripheral blood, taken in the first trimester of pregnancy. The receptors were sampled from a female donor with multiple sclerosis, enrolled in a pregnancy study.

V usage is TRBV6-1 and J usage is TRBJ1-5; TRBD1 matches 8 bases. Germline V gene lookup returns CDR1 MNHNS and CDR2 SASEGT. The CDR3 covers 15 residues. Losses at the gene ends were 0 bases for V and 7 bases for J; bases not matched to a gene: 5. CDR3 DNA sequence: TGTGCCAGCAGTGAAGCGAACAGGGGGGTACAGCCCCAGCATTTT. Residues: CASSEANRGVQPQHF.

The V gene is TRBV19, the J gene TRBJ2-3; 8 bases line up with TRBD1. J lost 1 base, V lost 8 bases, and 8 bases had no gene match. There are 15 residues in the CDR3. Germline V gene sequence: CDR1 LNHDA, CDR2 SQIVND (reference sequence). CDR3 DNA: TGTGCCAGTCAGATCAGGGGGCTTGGCACAGATACGCAGTATTTT. This gives the protein CASQIRGLGTDTQYF.

The rearrangement links TRBV18 to TRBJ1-2, with a tentative D call TRBD1 (5 bases). This CDR3 region has 13 residues. The germline V and J ends were trimmed by 3 bases and 3 bases, with 8 bases remaining between them. Germline V CDR1 and CDR2: KGHSH, LQKENI. The CDR3 sequence is CASSPGGDYGYTF. The CDR3 bases are TGTGCCAGCTCACCGGGGGGTGACTATGGCTACACCTTC.

This clone was picked up one time. The chain has TRBV2 and TRBJ1-1; D unclear. CDR3 length: 14 residues. The germline V gene encodes CDR1 SNHLY and CDR2 FYNNEI. Trimming cost V 6 bases and J 3 bases, with 14 bases left between them. The CDR3 protein is CASRERTEDTEAFF. CDR3 coding DNA: TGTGCCAGCAGAGAAAGGACGGAGGACACTGAAGCTTTCTTT.

The chain couples TRBV6-5 to TRBJ2-7; 10 bases are a match to TRBD2. Looked up from germline, CDR1 is MNHEY and CDR2 is SVGAGI. With V trimmed by 4 bases and J by 2 bases, 5 bases remained unmatched. The CDR3 has 15 residues. CDR3 nucleotides: TGTGCCAGCAGTTCCGTAGCGGGGGGTCCCTACGAGCAGTACTTC. It codes for CASSSVAGGPYEQYF.

The rearrangement uses TRBV19 and TRBJ2-1, with TRBD2 matching 9 bases. Germline V gene data show CDR1 as LNHDA and CDR2 as SQIVND (reference sequence). The CDR3 extends over 15 amino acids. V lost 5 bases, J lost 4 bases, and 6 bases stayed unmatched. The CDR3 here is CASSGYAGGYNEQFF. The DNA for the CDR3 is TGTGCCAGTAGTGGTTATGCGGGGGGGTACAATGAGCAGTTCTTC.

In its sample, this clone ranks as medium-sized (0.01 to 0.1%). This chain links TRBV14 with TRBJ1-1, with 8 nucleotides matching TRBD1. In germline, CDR1 is SGHDN, CDR2 FVKESK. CDR3 length: 19 amino acids. V trimming: 3 bases; J trimming: 0 bases; junction bases outside the gene matches: 15. CDR3 region: CASSHSFRDRGSVNTEAFF. CDR3 nucleotide sequence: TGTGCCAGCAGCCACAGCTTCCGAGACAGGGGCTCGGTGAACACTGAAGCTTTCTTT. Supplemented by reference TRBV14 and TRBJ1-1, the full variable domain reads EAGVTQFPSHSVIEKGQTVTLRCDPISGHDNLYWYRRVMGKEIKFLLHFVKESKQDESGMPNNRFLAERTGGTYSTLKVQPAELEDSGVYFCASSHSFRDRGSVNTEAFFGQGTRLTVV.

This clone was counted a single time. DNA of the CDR3: TGTGCCAGCAGCCACGCCGGGACAGATGGAAACACCATATATTTT. Translation gives CASSHAGTDGNTIYF. The V call is TRBV7-2, the J call TRBJ1-3; TRBD1 agrees at 7 bases. The V segment lost 5 bases and the J segment 3 bases; nucleotides outside the gene matches: 7. From germline, CDR1 is SGHTA and CDR2 FQGNSA. This CDR3 region has 15 residues.

This clone was observed once. The chain uses TRBV9 and TRBJ2-5, with TRBD1 matching over 11 bases. The germline V gene encodes CDR1 SGDLS and CDR2 YYNGEE. V dropped 0 bases and J dropped 2; count of bases not matched to a gene: 3. This CDR3 spans 16 amino acids. CDR3 amino acids: CASSVGDRGGQETQYF. CDR3 nucleotide sequence: TGTGCCAGCAGCGTAGGGGACAGGGGGGGGCAAGAGACCCAGTACTTC.

The chain recombines TRBV29-1 with TRBJ2-1, with 7 bases aligning to TRBD1. The CDR3 is made up of 14 amino acids. With 6 bases clipped from V and 9 bases from J, the junction kept 14 bases outside the gene matches. Germline-derived CDR1 and CDR2 are SQVTM and ANQGSEA. In nucleotides, the CDR3 is TGCAGCGTCCCTCTTTTGAAGGGGGCCAGTGAGCAGTTCTTC. Translation gives CSVPLLKGASEQFF.

This clone was seen once. V and J are TRBV5-1 and TRBJ2-6; D is undetermined. CDR1 and CDR2 from the germline V gene are SGHRS and YFSETQ. CDR3 size: 15 residues. Trimming pared 4 bases from V and 4 bases from J, leaving 12 bases between. CDR3 DNA sequence: TGCGCCAGCAGCGACGACAAGACGGGGGCCAACGTCCTGACTTTC. It encodes CASSDDKTGANVLTF. Full variable domain (outside the CDR3, taken from reference TRBV5-1 and TRBJ2-6): KAGVTQTPRYLIKTRGQQVTLSCSPISGHRSVSWYQQTPGQGLQFLFEYFSETQRNKGNFPGRFSGRQFSNSRSEMNVSTLELGDSALYLCASSDDKTGANVLTFGAGSRLTVL.

The chain is built from TRBV5-1 and TRBJ2-7; 8 positions match TRBD1. Germline V lookup: CDR1 SGHRS, CDR2 YFSETQ. The V gene end was trimmed by 5 bases and the J gene end by 3 bases; junction bases not matched to a gene: 16. CDR3 length: 17 residues. CDR3 residues: CASRAGTGASRRYEQYF. The DNA for the CDR3 is TGCGCCAGCAGGGCCGGGACAGGAGCCTCCAGACGCTACGAGCAGTACTTC.

The CDR3 DNA reads as TGTGCCAGCAGCCAAGACAGGTCTCGTAATTCACCCCTCCACTTT. Protein product: CASSQDRSRNSPLHF. The chain combines TRBV7-2 with TRBJ1-6; tentative D call: TRBD1 (6 bases). This CDR3 region has 15 residues. Germline V gene sequence: CDR1 SGHTA, CDR2 FQGNSA. V lost 5 bases to trimming and J lost 6 bases, with 14 bases between them. The full variable domain, rest sourced from reference TRBV7-2 and TRBJ1-6, is GAGVSQSPSNKVTEKGKDVELRCDPISGHTALYWYRQSLGQGLEFLIYFQGNSAPDKSGLPSDRFSAERTGGSVSTLTIQRTQQEDSAVYLCASSQDRSRNSPLHFGNGTRLTVT.

This rearrangement joins TRBV5-6 to TRBJ2-7; 10 positions agree with TRBD1. The CDR3 extends over 17 amino acids. The germline V gene has CDR1 SGHDT and CDR2 YYEEEE. V was pared by 6 bases and J by 3 bases, with 15 bases of the junction left unmatched. CDR3 amino acids: CASIRGPGQGHFYEQYF. CDR3 coding DNA: TGTGCCAGCATAAGAGGTCCGGGACAGGGGCATTTCTACGAGCAGTACTTC.

The rearrangement joins TRBV10-1 to TRBJ1-2; 9 bases are shared with TRBD1. The trim removed 8 bases at V and 4 bases at J, leaving 5 bases unmatched. CDR3 length equals 13 residues. Per the germline V gene, CDR1 is WNHNN and CDR2 is SYGVQD (reference sequence). The CDR3 coding sequence is TGCGCCAGCCCCGGACAGGGGCGCTATGGCTACACCTTC. Protein product: CASPGQGRYGYTF.

This clone was seen a single time. The V call is TRBV2, the J call TRBJ1-1; 7 nucleotides agree with TRBD1. The CDR3 runs 12 residues. Per the germline V gene, CDR1 is SNHLY and CDR2 is FYNNEI. With V trimmed by 6 bases and J by 7 bases, 5 bases remained unmatched. CDR3 in amino acids: CASSEQGSEAFF. The CDR3 DNA reads as TGTGCCAGCAGCGAACAGGGGAGTGAAGCTTTCTTT.

The chain links TRBV9 to TRBJ2-3, with 8 bases lining up with TRBD2. The germline V gene has CDR1 SGDLS and CDR2 YYNGEE. The CDR3 runs 16 residues. With 1 base clipped from V and 6 bases from J, the junction kept 10 bases outside the gene matches. The CDR3 coding sequence is TGTGCCAGCAGCGTACCTCCGGGCGGGGGGCTGGATACGCAGTATTTT. Protein sequence: CASSVPPGGGLDTQYF.

DNA for the CDR3: TGTGCCAGCACCGCACGGGGCGGGGGGGCGGCGTACTTC. It encodes CASTARGGGAAYF. The chain is built from TRBV6-1 and TRBJ2-7; 9 bases are shared with TRBD2. The germline V gene has CDR1 MNHNS and CDR2 SASEGT. The CDR3 loop spans 13 amino acids. V lost 7 bases and J lost 12; bases outside the gene matches: 13.

The chain is built from TRBV7-2 and TRBJ2-2; D perhaps matches TRBD1 (5 bases). CDR3 length: 13 residues. V was pared by 1 base and J by 7 bases, with 7 bases between. Germline loops: CDR1 SGHTA, CDR2 FQGNSA. CDR3 loop: CASSLEGFGELFF. The DNA for the CDR3 is TGTGCCAGCAGCTTAGAGGGGTTCGGGGAGCTGTTTTTT.

The chain employs TRBV6-5 and TRBJ1-2, with a weak D call TRBD1 (6 bases). CDR1 and CDR2 from the germline V gene are MNHEY and SVGAGI. The CDR3 sequence is 13 residues long. Trimming left V 6 bases short and J 2 bases short, with 10 bases between. CDR3 residues: CASSRQENYGYTF. CDR3 coding DNA: TGTGCCAGCAGCCGACAGGAAAACTATGGCTACACCTTC.

The rearrangement uses TRBV19 and TRBJ2-5; D may be TRBD2 (6 bases). The CDR3 runs 15 residues. Looked up from germline, CDR1 is LNHDA and CDR2 is SQIVND (reference sequence). Trimming took 5 bases from V and 1 from J, leaving 14 bases between them. CDR3 protein: CASSLGGMLQETQYF. CDR3 bases: TGTGCCAGTAGTCTCGGGGGAATGCTCCAAGAGACCCAGTACTTC.

The sample holds one count of this clone. The CDR3 DNA sequence: TGTGCCAGCAGCTTGAGGAGGGTTGGCAATCAGCCCCAGCATTTT. Translation: CASSLRRVGNQPQHF. The chain recombines TRBV5-8 with TRBJ1-5; D gene unclear. V lost 1 base to trimming and J lost 2 bases, with 10 bases between them. Germline lookup yields CDR1 SGHTS and CDR2 YDEGEE. The CDR3 runs 15 residues.

The chain combines TRBV2 with TRBJ2-1, with D hard to call. The germline gives CDR1 SNHLY, CDR2 FYNNEI. The CDR3 has 13 amino acids. Trimming cost V 2 bases and J 3 bases, with 5 bases left between them. CDR3 amino acids: CASSESGYNEQFF. Written as DNA, the CDR3 is TGTGCCAGCAGTGAATCGGGCTACAATGAGCAGTTCTTC.

J is TRBJ1-1 and V is TRBV27; tentatively, D is TRBD1 (6 bases). CDR1 is MNHEY, CDR2 SMNVEV, per germline (reference sequence). CDR3 length: 13 amino acids. Trimming removed 8 bases from V and 2 bases from J, with 12 bases in between. The CDR3 loop is CASWHRANTEAFF. The CDR3 region has the DNA TGTGCCAGCTGGCACAGGGCAAACACTGAAGCTTTCTTT.

CDR3: CAWATQSNQPQHF. The CDR3 DNA follows: TGTGCCTGGGCCACACAGAGCAATCAGCCCCAGCATTTT. The chain couples TRBV30 to TRBJ1-5; D is unclear. The CDR3 extends over 13 amino acids. V was clipped by 5 bases and J by 1 base, with 9 bases between them. Germline CDR1 and CDR2: GTSNPN and SVGIG (reference sequence). The complete variable domain, with remaining parts taken from reference TRBV30 and TRBJ1-5, reads SQTIHQWPATLVQPVGSPLSLECTVEGTSNPNLYWYRQAAGRGLQLLFYSVGIGQISSEVPQNLSASRPQDRQFILSSKKLLLSDSGFYLCAWATQSNQPQHFGDGTRLSIL.

The chain combines TRBV5-4 with TRBJ2-3, with 7 positions matching TRBD1. CDR3 length equals 13 residues. V was clipped by 5 bases and J by 12 bases; unmatched bases: 12. Germline CDR1 and CDR2: SGHNT and YYREEE (reference sequence). The CDR3 loop reads CASSPDRVGSQYF. CDR3 in DNA: TGTGCCAGCAGTCCAGACAGGGTAGGCTCACAGTATTTT.

The chain carries TRBV19 and TRBJ1-5; D might be TRBD1 (5 bases). This CDR3 is built from 12 residues. V was shortened by 4 bases and J by 6 bases, with 7 bases between the two germline ends. Germline-derived CDR1 and CDR2 are LNHDA and SQIVND (reference sequence). CDR3 residues: CASSSTGQPQHF. The CDR3 DNA reads TGTGCCAGTAGTAGCACAGGTCAGCCCCAGCATTTT. Full variable domain (missing parts from reference TRBV19 and TRBJ1-5): DGGITQSPKYLFRKEGQNVTLSCEQNLNHDAMYWYRQDPGQGLRLIYYSQIVNDFQKGDIAEGYSVSREKKESFPLTVTSAQKNPTAFYLCASSSTGQPQHFGDGTRLSIL.

The chain recombines TRBV29-1 with TRBJ2-7, with TRBD1 matching 7 bases. The CDR3 has 12 amino acids. The V segment lost 7 bases and the J segment 3 bases; nucleotides outside the gene matches: 6. CDR1 is SQVTM, CDR2 ANQGSEA, per germline. The CDR3 sequence: CSARQGYYEQYF. CDR3 DNA sequence: TGCAGCGCGCGACAGGGCTACTACGAGCAGTACTTC.